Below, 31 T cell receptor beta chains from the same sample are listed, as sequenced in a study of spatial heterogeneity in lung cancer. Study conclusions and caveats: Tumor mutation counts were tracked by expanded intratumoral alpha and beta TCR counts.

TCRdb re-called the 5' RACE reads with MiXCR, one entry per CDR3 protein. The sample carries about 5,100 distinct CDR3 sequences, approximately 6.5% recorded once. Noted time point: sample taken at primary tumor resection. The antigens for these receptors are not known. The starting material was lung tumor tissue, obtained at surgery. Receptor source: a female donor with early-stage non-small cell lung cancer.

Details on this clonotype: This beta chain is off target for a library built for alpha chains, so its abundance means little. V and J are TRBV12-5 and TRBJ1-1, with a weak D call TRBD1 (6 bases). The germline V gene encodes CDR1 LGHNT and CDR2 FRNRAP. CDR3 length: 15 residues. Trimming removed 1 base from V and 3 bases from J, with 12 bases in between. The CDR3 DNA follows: TGTGCTAGTGGTTTGGCCGTAACAGGGTACACTGAAGCTTTCTTT. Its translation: CASGLAVTGYTEAFF.

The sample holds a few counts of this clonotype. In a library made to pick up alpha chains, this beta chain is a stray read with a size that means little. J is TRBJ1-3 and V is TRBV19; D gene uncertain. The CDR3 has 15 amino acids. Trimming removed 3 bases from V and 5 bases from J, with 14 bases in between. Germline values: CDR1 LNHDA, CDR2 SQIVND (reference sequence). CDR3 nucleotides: TGTGCCAGTAGTATCAAAGGAACCAGGAGAAACACCATATATTTT. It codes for CASSIKGTRRNTIYF.

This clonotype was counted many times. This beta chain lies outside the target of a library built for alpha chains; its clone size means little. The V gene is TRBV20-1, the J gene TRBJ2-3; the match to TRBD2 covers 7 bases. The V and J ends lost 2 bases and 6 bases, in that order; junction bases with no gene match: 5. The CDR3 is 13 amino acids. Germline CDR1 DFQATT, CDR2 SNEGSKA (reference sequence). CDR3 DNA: TGCAGTGCTAGACCCTTTAGCGGGGATACGCAGTATTTT. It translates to CSARPFSGDTQYF.

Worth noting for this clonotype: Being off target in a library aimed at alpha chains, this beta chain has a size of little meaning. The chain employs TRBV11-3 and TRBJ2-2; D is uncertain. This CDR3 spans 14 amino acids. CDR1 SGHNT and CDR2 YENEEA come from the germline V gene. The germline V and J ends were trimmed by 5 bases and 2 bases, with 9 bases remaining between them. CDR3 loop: CASSLISNTGELFF. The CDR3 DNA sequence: TGTGCCAGCAGCCTAATTAGCAACACCGGGGAGCTGTTTTTT.

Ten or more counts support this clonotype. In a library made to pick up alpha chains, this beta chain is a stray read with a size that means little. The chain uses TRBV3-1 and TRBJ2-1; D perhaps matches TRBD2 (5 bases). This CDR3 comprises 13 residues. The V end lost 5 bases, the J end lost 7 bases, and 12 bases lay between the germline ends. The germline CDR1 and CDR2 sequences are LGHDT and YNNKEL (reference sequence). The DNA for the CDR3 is TGTGCCAGCAGCTTCCTCCGGGGAAATGAGCAGTTCTTC. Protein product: CASSFLRGNEQFF.

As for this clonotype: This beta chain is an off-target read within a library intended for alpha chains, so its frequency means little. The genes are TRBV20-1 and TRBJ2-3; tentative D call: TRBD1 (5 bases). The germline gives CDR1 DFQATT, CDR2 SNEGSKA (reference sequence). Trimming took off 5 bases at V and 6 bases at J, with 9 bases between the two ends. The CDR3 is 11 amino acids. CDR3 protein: CSAQGTDTQYF. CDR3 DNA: TGCAGTGCTCAGGGAACTGATACGCAGTATTTT.

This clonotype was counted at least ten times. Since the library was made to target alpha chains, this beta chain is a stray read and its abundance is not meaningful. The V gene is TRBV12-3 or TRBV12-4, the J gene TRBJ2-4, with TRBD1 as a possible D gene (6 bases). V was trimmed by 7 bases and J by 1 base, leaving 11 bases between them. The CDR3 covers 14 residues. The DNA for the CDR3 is TGTGCCAGCACCCCAGACAGGGCCAAAAACATTCAGTACTTC. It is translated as CASTPDRAKNIQYF.

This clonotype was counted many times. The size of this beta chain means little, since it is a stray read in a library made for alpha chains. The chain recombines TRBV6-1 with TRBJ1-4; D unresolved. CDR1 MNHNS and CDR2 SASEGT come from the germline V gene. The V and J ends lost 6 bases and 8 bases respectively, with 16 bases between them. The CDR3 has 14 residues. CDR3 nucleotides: TGTGCCAGCAGCTCCACAGACGGGAAAGAAAAACTGTTTTTT. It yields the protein CASSSTDGKEKLFF.

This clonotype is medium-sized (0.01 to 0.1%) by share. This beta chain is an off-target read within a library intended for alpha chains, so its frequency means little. The CDR3 loop is CASGARDNQPQHF. In DNA form, the CDR3 reads TGTGCCAGCGGGGCGAGGGACAATCAGCCCCAGCATTTT. The J gene is TRBJ1-5, the V gene TRBV27; TRBD1 might be the D (5 bases). The CDR3 extends over 13 amino acids. Germline CDR1 and CDR2: MNHEY and SMNVEV (reference sequence). V dropped 8 bases and J dropped 3 bases, with 11 bases sitting between them.

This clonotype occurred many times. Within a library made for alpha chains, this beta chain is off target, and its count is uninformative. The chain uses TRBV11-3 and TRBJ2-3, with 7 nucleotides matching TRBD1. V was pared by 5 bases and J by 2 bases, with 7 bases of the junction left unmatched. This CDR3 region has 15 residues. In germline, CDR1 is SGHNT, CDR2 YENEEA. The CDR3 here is CASSRGTAITDTQYF. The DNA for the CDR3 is TGTGCCAGCAGCCGAGGGACAGCGATCACAGATACGCAGTATTTT.

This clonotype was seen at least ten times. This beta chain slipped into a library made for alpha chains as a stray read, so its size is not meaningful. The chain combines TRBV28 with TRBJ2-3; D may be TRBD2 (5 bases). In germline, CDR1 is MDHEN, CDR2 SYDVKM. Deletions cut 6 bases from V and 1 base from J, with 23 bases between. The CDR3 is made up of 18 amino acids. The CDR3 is CASRSSLLGSGGTDTQYF. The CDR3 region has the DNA TGTGCCAGCAGGTCCAGTCTTCTTGGGTCCGGGGGCACAGATACGCAGTATTTT.

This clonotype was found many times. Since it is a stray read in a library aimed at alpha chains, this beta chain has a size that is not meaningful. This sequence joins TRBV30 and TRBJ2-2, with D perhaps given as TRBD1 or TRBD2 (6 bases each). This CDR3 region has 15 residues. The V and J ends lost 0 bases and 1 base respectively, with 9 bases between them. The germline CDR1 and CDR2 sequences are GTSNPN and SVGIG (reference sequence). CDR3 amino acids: CAWSVQGGNTGELFF. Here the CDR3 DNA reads TGTGCCTGGAGTGTACAGGGAGGGAACACCGGGGAGCTGTTTTTT.

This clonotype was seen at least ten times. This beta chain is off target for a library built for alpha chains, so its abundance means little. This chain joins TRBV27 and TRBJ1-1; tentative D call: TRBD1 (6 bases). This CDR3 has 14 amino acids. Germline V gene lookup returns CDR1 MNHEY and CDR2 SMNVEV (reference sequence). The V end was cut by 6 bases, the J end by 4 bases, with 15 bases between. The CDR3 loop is CASSIYQGSTEAFF. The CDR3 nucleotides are TGTGCCAGCAGCATCTATCAGGGGTCCACTGAAGCTTTCTTT.

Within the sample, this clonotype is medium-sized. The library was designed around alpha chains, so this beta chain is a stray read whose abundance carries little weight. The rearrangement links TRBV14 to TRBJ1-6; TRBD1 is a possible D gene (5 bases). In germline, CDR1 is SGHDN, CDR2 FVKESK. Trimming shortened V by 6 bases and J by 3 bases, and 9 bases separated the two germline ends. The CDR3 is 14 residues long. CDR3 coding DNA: TGTGCCAGCAGTGGGGGGGGCTATAATTCACCCCTCCACTTT. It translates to CASSGGGYNSPLHF.

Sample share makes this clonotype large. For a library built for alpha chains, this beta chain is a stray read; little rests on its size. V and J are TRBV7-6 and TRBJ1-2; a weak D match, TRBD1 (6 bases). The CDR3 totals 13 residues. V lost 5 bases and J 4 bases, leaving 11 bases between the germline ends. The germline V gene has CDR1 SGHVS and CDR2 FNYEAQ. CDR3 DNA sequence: TGTGCCAGCAGCCAGGGGCCTGCCTATGGCTACACCTTC. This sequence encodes CASSQGPAYGYTF.

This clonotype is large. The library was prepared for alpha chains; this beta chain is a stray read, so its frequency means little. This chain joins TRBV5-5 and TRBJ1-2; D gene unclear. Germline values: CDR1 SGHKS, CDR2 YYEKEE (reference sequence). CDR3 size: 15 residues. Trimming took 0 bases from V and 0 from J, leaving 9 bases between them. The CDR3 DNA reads TGTGCCAGCAGCTTGGACTGGGCCACTAACTATGGCTACACCTTC. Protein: CASSLDWATNYGYTF.

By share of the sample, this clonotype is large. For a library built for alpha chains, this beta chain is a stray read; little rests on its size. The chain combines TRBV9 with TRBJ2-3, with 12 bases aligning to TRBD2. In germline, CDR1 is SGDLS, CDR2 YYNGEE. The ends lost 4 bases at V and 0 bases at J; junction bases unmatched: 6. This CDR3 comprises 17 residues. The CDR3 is CASSSGLAGLSTDTQYF. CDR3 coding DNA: TGTGCCAGCAGCTCCGGACTAGCGGGACTTAGCACAGATACGCAGTATTTT.

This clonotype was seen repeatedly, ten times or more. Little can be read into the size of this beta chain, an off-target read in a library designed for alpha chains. Here the CDR3 reads CASSIGTPNEKLFF. Here the CDR3 DNA reads TGTGCCAGTAGTATCGGGACACCTAATGAAAAACTGTTTTTT. The V gene is TRBV19, the J gene TRBJ1-4; D is possibly TRBD1 (6 bases). This CDR3 spans 14 amino acids. V shed 3 bases and J shed 3 bases, with 8 bases lying between them. Germline CDR1 is LNHDA and CDR2 is SQIVND (reference sequence).

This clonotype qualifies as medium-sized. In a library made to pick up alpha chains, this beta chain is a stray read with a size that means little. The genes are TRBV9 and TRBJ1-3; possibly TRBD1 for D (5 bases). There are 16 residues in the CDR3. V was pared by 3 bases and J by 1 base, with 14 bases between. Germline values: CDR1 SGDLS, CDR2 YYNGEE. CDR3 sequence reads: CASSAPPGLSGNTIYF. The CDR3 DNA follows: TGTGCCAGCAGCGCTCCCCCGGGGCTATCTGGAAACACCATATATTTT.

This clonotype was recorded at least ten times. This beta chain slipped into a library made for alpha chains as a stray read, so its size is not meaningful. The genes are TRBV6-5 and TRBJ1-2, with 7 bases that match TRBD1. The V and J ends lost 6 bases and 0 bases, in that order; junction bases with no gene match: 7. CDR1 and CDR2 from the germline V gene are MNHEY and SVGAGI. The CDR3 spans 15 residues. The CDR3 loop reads CASRRGTDPNYGYTF. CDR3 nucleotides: TGTGCCAGCAGGCGTGGGACAGACCCTAACTATGGCTACACCTTC.

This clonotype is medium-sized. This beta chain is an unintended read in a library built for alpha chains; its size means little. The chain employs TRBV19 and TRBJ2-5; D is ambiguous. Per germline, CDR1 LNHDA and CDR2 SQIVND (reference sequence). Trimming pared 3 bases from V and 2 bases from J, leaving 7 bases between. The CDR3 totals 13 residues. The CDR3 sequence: CASSIRQQETQYF. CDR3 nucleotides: TGTGCCAGTAGTATCCGGCAGCAAGAGACCCAGTACTTC.

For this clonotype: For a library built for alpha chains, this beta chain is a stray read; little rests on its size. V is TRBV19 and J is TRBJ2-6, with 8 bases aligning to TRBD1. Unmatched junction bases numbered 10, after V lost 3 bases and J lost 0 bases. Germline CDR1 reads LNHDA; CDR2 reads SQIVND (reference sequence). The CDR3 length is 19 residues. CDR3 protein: CASSIASGGAGSGANVLTF. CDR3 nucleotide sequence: TGTGCCAGTAGTATTGCCTCAGGGGGCGCTGGCTCTGGGGCCAACGTCCTGACTTTC.

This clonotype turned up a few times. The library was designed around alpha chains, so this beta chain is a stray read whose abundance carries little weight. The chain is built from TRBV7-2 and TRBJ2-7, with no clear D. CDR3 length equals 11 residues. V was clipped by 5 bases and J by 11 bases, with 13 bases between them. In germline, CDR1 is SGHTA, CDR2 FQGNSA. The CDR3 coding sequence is TGTGCCAGCAGCCTCGGGTCATTAAAGTACTTC. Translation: CASSLGSLKYF.

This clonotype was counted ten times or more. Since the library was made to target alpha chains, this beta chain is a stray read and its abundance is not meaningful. CDR3 sequence reads: CSARDRQITYNEQFF. The CDR3 nucleotides read TGCAGTGCTAGAGATCGACAGATCACTTACAATGAGCAGTTCTTC. This sequence joins TRBV20-1 and TRBJ2-1; weak D call: TRBD1 (5 bases). V lost 0 bases to trimming and J lost 4 bases, with 13 bases between them. The CDR3 is made up of 15 amino acids. Germline loops: CDR1 DFQATT, CDR2 SNEGSKA (reference sequence).

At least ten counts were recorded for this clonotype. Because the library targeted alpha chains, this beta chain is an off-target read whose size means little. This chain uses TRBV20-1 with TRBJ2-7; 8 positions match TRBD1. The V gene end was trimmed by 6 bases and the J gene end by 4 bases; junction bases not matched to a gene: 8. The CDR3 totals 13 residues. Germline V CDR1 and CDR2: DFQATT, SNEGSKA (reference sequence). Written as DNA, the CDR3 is TGCAGTGCCCCGGACAGGGAAGTTTACGAGCAGTACTTC. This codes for CSAPDREVYEQYF.

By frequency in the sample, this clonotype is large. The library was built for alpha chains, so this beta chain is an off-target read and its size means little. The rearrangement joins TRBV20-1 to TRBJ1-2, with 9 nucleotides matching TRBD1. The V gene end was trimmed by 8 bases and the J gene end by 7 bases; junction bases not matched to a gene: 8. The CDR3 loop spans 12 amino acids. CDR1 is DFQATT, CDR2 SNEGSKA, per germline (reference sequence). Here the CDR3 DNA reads TGCAGTCTTCACAGGGGGCAAGGTGGCTACACCTTC. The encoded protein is CSLHRGQGGYTF.

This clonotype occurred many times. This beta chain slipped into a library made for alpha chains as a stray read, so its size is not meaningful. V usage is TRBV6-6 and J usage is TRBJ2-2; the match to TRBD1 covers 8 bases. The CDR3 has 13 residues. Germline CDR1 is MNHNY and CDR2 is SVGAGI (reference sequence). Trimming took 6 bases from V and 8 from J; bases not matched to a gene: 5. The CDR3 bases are TGTGCCAGCAGGGGCCAGGGGGCAGGGGAGCTGTTTTTT. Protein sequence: CASRGQGAGELFF.

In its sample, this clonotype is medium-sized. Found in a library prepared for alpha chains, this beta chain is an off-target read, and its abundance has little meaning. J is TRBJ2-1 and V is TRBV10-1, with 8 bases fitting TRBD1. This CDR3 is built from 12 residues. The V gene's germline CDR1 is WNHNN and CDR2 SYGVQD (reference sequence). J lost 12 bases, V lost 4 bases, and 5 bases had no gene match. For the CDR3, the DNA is TGCGCCAGCAGTGGGGGCAGGGGGCTGCAGTTCTTC. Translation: CASSGGRGLQFF.

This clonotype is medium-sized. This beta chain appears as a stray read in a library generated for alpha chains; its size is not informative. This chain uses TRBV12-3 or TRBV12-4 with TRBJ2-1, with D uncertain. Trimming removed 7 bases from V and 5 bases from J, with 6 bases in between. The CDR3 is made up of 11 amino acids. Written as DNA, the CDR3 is TGTGCCAGCACCGCAAACAATGAGCAGTTCTTC. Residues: CASTANNEQFF.

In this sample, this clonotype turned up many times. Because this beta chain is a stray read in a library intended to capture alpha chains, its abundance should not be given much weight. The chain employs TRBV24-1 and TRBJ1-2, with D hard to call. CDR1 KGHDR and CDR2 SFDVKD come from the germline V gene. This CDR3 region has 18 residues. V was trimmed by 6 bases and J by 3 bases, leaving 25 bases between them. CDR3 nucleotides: TGTGCCACCAGTTCTTCCGGCGTCACCCTAACTGCTGACTATGGCTACACCTTC. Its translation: CATSSSGVTLTADYGYTF.

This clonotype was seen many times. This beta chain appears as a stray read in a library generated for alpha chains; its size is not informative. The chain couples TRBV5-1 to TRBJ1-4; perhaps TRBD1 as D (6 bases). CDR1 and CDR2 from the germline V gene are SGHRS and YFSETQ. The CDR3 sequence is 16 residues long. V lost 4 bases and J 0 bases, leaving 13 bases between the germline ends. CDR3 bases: TGCGCCAGCAGCCCGGGGGACACAGCAACTAATGAAAAACTGTTTTTT. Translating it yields CASSPGDTATNEKLFF.